The 21 T cell receptor beta chains given below trace back to one sample, sequenced in a study of shared clonotypes between healthy human individuals. The protocol was immunoSEQ multiplex PCR, while the TCRdb copy is restricted to in-frame clones and leaves out a portion. Among more than 2,000,000 clones listed, about 92% were seen once. What was sequenced was naive CD4+ T cells from PBMCs. Subset denoted: CD45RA+ positively selected. These receptors all come from a man younger than 30 in good health. Some clones in this sample may be carry-over from other donors' samples.

The chain employs TRBV29-1 and TRBJ1-2; 9 nucleotides agree with TRBD1. Germline loops: CDR1 SQVTM, CDR2 ANQGSEA. The CDR3 spans 15 residues. Germline trimming cut 0 bases from V and 8 bases from J; bases unmatched to any gene: 10. CDR3 sequence: CSVEEVDRGSSGYTF. In DNA, the CDR3 is TGCAGCGTTGAAGAGGTCGACAGGGGGTCGAGCGGCTACACCTTC.

The chain couples TRBV6-1 to TRBJ1-2; D remains unclear. The CDR3 sequence is 14 residues long. V lost 0 bases and J 8 bases, leaving 13 bases between the germline ends. CDR1 and CDR2 from the germline V gene are MNHNS and SASEGT. The CDR3 here is CASSEAPGEGGYTF. The CDR3 coding sequence is TGTGCCAGCAGTGAAGCGCCCGGGGAGGGAGGCTACACCTTC.

The chain has TRBV6-5 and TRBJ2-5; the D gene is possibly TRBD1 (6 bases). V was shortened by 4 bases and J by 3 bases, with 18 bases between the two germline ends. Germline values: CDR1 MNHEY, CDR2 SVGAGI. The CDR3 covers 16 residues. The chain's CDR3 is CASSSQNLGQKETQYF. DNA for the CDR3: TGTGCCAGCAGTTCCCAAAATCTGGGACAAAAAGAGACCCAGTACTTC.

The V call is TRBV2, the J call TRBJ2-4; D tentatively fits TRBD1 or TRBD2 (5 bases each). Germline CDR1 and CDR2: SNHLY and FYNNEI. Trimming shortened V by 6 bases and J by 8 bases, and 14 bases separated the two germline ends. CDR3 length: 13 amino acids. CDR3 bases: TGTGCCAGCAGGGGGACCCTGGGTGACATTCAGTACTTC. Translated, it gives CASRGTLGDIQYF.

This clone was seen only a few times. This sample also contains other DNA sequences that code for the same CDR3. V usage is TRBV6-1 and J usage is TRBJ1-2; unclear D gene. In germline, CDR1 is MNHNS, CDR2 SASEGT. V lost 2 bases and J 0 bases, leaving 1 base between the germline ends. CDR3 length: 12 residues. CDR3 coding DNA: TGTGCCAGCAGTGAATCTAACTATGGCTACACCTTC. Translation gives CASSESNYGYTF.

This chain uses TRBV19 with TRBJ1-2; D ambiguous. Trimming took off 2 bases at V and 9 bases at J, with 10 bases between the two ends. CDR1 is LNHDA, CDR2 SQIVND, per germline (reference sequence). The CDR3 is 12 residues long. CDR3 residues: CASSIRGGRYTF. The CDR3, as DNA: TGTGCCAGTAGTATACGTGGAGGACGCTACACCTTC.

This clone was observed a single time. V is TRBV7-8 and J is TRBJ1-5; the match to TRBD1 covers 11 bases. This CDR3 spans 13 amino acids. CDR1 SGHVS and CDR2 FQNEAQ come from the germline V gene. J gave up 7 bases and V 5 bases, and 1 base lay outside the gene matches. The CDR3 sequence: CASSRDRGQPQHF. The CDR3 DNA reads TGTGCCAGCAGCCGGGACAGGGGGCAGCCCCAGCATTTT.

CDR3 loop: CASSYSGQGLSLPQHF. DNA for the CDR3: TGTGCCAGCAGTTATTCAGGACAGGGATTAAGTCTGCCCCAGCATTTT. V is TRBV6-5 and J is TRBJ1-5; 8 bases agree with TRBD1. J lost 9 bases, V lost 3 bases, and 13 bases had no gene match. Germline V gives CDR1 MNHEY, CDR2 SVGAGI. The CDR3 spans 16 residues.

The V call is TRBV21-1, the J call TRBJ2-4; the DNA was not compared with TRBD2, the D call given in the table. TRBV21-1 has pseudogene status. The CDR3 runs 16 residues. CDR3 sequence reads: CASSKVPGLAKNIQYF. The CDR3 DNA reads as TGTGCCAGCAGCAAAGTTCCGGGACTAGCCAAAAACATTCAGTACTTC.

This chain links TRBV6-1 with TRBJ2-1; TRBD2 aligns across 7 bases. V shed 8 bases, J shed 1 base, and the junction held 8 bases outside the gene matches. This CDR3 region has 15 residues. The germline CDR1 and CDR2 sequences are MNHNS and SASEGT. The CDR3 protein is CASVGGSGSYNEQFF. In nucleotides, the CDR3 is TGTGCCAGCGTAGGCGGGAGCGGGTCCTACAATGAGCAGTTCTTC.

The genes are TRBV5-4 and TRBJ2-2; perhaps TRBD2 as D (6 bases). This CDR3 has 15 residues. Germline V gene lookup returns CDR1 SGHNT and CDR2 YYREEE (reference sequence). The V end lost 6 bases, the J end lost 5 bases, and 17 bases lay between the germline ends. The CDR3 coding sequence is TGTGCCAGCACCGGTGGCGGGACCCAGACCGGGGAGCTGTTTTTT. This gives the protein CASTGGGTQTGELFF.

This clone came up once. The chain couples TRBV15 to TRBJ1-1, with 7 bases aligning to TRBD1. The trim removed 3 bases at V and 6 bases at J, leaving 7 bases unmatched. Per the germline V gene, CDR1 is LNHNV and CDR2 is YYDKDF (reference sequence). This CDR3 is 14 amino acids long. The CDR3 nucleotides read TGTGCCACCAGCAGGACAGACAGGGTCCCTGAAGCTTTCTTT. Residues: CATSRTDRVPEAFF.

The rearrangement links TRBV5-1 to TRBJ2-1; 11 bases line up with TRBD2. Trimming removed 4 bases from V and 4 bases from J; junction bases left unmatched: 7. The length of the CDR3 is 16 residues. CDR1 and CDR2 (germline): SGHRS, YFSETQ. The CDR3 coding sequence is TGCGCCAGCAGCATGGGGGGACTAGCGGATTACAATGAGCAGTTCTTC. It yields the protein CASSMGGLADYNEQFF.

The chain joins TRBV5-1 to TRBJ1-1; TRBD1 is a possible D gene (5 bases). The V and J ends lost 4 bases and 6 bases respectively, with 19 bases between them. The CDR3 loop spans 15 amino acids. Per the germline V gene, CDR1 is SGHRS and CDR2 is YFSETQ. Here the CDR3 reads CASSRPDGGVAEAFF. CDR3 coding DNA: TGCGCCAGCAGCCGCCCGGACGGGGGTGTCGCTGAAGCTTTCTTT.

The chain has TRBV28 and TRBJ1-2, with D unresolved. The CDR3 is 14 residues long. V was clipped by 5 bases and J by 5 bases, with 15 bases between them. Per the germline V gene, CDR1 is MDHEN and CDR2 is SYDVKM. CDR3 in amino acids: CASSQETSLYGYTF. As DNA, the CDR3 is TGTGCCAGCAGTCAAGAGACTTCACTTTATGGCTACACCTTC.

The genes are TRBV27 and TRBJ1-2, with D uncertain. The CDR3 has 15 residues. The germline V gene has CDR1 MNHEY and CDR2 SMNVEV (reference sequence). V lost 5 bases, J lost 4 bases, and 17 bases lay in between. CDR3 amino acids: CASSPMTAVSYGYTF. The CDR3 DNA sequence: TGTGCCAGCAGTCCCATGACTGCGGTTTCCTATGGCTACACCTTC.

As for this clone: An end of the junction does not agree with germline; a read error may underlie this. This sample includes further DNA sequences coding for the same CDR3. CDR3 coding DNA: TGTGCTAGCAGTCCCCCGGCTAGCGATGGCGAGCAGTACTTC. Translated: CASSPPASDGEQYF. This sequence joins TRBV28 and TRBJ2-7; TRBD2 might be the D (6 bases). The CDR3 covers 14 residues. The germline V gene has CDR1 MDHEN and CDR2 SYDVKM.

J is TRBJ2-2 and V is TRBV14; 8 positions agree with TRBD2. The germline V gene encodes CDR1 SGHDN and CDR2 FVKESK. The CDR3 totals 15 residues. V was clipped by 6 bases and J by 5 bases; unmatched bases: 8. CDR3 residues: CASSRSGSITGELFF. The DNA of the CDR3 is TGTGCCAGCAGTCGAAGCGGGAGCATAACCGGGGAGCTGTTTTTT.

The V gene is TRBV5-1, the J gene TRBJ1-1; D is uncertain. CDR1 and CDR2 (germline): SGHRS, YFSETQ. The V and J ends lost 0 bases and 3 bases respectively, with 21 bases between them. The CDR3 spans 18 residues. CDR3 sequence: CASSLASPAAGRDTEAFF. CDR3 DNA: TGCGCCAGCAGCTTGGCCTCTCCGGCGGCAGGCCGCGACACTGAAGCTTTCTTT.

The chain couples TRBV27 to TRBJ2-3; D uncertain. V was clipped by 5 bases and J by 5 bases, with 14 bases between them. The CDR3 spans 14 residues. Per the germline V gene, CDR1 is MNHEY and CDR2 is SMNVEV (reference sequence). The CDR3 loop reads CASSIFGVEDTQYF. The CDR3 region has the DNA TGTGCCAGCAGTATCTTTGGGGTGGAAGATACGCAGTATTTT.

This chain links TRBV6-1 with TRBJ2-5; D is possibly TRBD1 or TRBD2 (5 bases each). V was trimmed by 6 bases and J by 5 bases, leaving 10 bases between them. The germline CDR1 and CDR2 sequences are MNHNS and SASEGT. The CDR3 is made up of 12 amino acids. The CDR3 spells CASRGEWETQYF. The CDR3 DNA reads TGTGCCAGCAGGGGGGAGTGGGAGACCCAGTACTTC.